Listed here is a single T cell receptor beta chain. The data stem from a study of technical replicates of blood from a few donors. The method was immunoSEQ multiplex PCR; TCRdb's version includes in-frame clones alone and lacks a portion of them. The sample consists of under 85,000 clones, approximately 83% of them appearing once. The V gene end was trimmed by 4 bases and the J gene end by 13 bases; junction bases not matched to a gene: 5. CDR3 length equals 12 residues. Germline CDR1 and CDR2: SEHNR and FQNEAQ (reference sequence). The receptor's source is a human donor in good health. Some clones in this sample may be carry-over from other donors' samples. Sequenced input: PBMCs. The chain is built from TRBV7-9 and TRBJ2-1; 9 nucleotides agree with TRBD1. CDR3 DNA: TGTGCCAGCAGCTCAGGGACAGGGTATCAGTTCTTC. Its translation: CASSSGTGYQFF.